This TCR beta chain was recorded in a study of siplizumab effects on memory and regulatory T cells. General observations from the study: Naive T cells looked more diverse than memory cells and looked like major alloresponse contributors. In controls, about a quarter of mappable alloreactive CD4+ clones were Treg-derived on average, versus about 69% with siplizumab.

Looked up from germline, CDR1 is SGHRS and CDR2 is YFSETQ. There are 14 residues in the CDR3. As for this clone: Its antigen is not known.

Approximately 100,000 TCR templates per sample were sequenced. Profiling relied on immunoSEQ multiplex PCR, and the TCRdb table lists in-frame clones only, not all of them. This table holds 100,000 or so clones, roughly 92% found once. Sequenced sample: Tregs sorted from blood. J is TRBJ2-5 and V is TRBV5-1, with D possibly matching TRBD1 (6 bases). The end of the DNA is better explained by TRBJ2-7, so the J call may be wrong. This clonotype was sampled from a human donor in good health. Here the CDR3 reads CASRVPGTSNEQYF. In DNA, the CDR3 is TGCGCCAGCAGAGTACCCGGGACATCTAACGAGCAGTACTTC.